This T cell receptor beta chain was captured in a study of tumor and adjacent non-tumor tissue in lung cancer. The template was RNA from unsorted bulk tissue. TCRbeta libraries were built with three rounds of nested PCR, modified from ARM-PCR. TCRdb redid the calling of the multiplex PCR reads with MiXCR, one entry per CDR3 protein. Of 120,000 or so distinct CDR3 sequences listed, 60% to 70% were seen once; the top ten hold about 13%. Sequenced material: lung tumor tissue. The clonotype was recovered from a man aged 30-40 years with non-small cell lung cancer.

The CDR3: CASNPSGGRSYEQYF. CDR3 nucleotides: TGTGCCAGCAACCCTAGTGGGGGGCGTTCCTACGAGCAGTACTTC. The genes are TRBV6-2 or TRBV6-3 and TRBJ2-7, with D perhaps assigned TRBD1 or TRBD2 (6 bases each). V was pared by 7 bases and J by 1 base, with 17 bases between. Germline CDR1 reads MNHEY; CDR2 reads SVGEGT. This CDR3 has 15 amino acids.